Below, 18 T cell receptor beta chains from the same sample are listed, as sequenced in a study of blood T cell repertoires in COVID-19. The data were produced by immunoSEQ multiplex PCR, yet TCRdb's version contains in-frame clones alone and is incomplete. The sample has roughly 88,000 clones, 75% to 90% seen once. Sequencing was done on a sample of peripheral blood. The receptors derive from a woman at least 80 years old with active or convalescent COVID-19.

The genes are TRBV19 and TRBJ2-3; TRBD2 matches at 9 bases. The CDR3 runs to 18 residues. Germline assignment: CDR1 LNHDA and CDR2 SQIVND (reference sequence). The junction had 11 bases not matched to a gene; V was cut back by 4 bases and J by 0 bases. The CDR3 sequence: CASSTASGGTSSTDTQYF. In DNA, the CDR3 is TGTGCCAGTAGTACAGCGAGCGGGGGGACATCTAGCACAGATACGCAGTATTTT.

This chain connects TRBV28 to TRBJ1-2; 10 nucleotides match TRBD1. With V trimmed by 6 bases and J by 4 bases, 2 bases remained unmatched. Germline loops: CDR1 MDHEN, CDR2 SYDVKM. The CDR3 sequence is 13 residues long. The DNA of the CDR3 is TGTGCCAGCAGGCGGACAGGGGGCTATGGCTACACCTTC. Amino acids: CASRRTGGYGYTF.

This clone came up a few times. The V call is TRBV5-1, the J call TRBJ2-1; 14 bases map to TRBD2. Trimming removed 3 bases from V and 6 bases from J; junction bases left unmatched: 2. The CDR3 totals 15 residues. CDR1 SGHRS and CDR2 YFSETQ come from the germline V gene. CDR3 sequence (DNA): TGCGCCAGCAGCTCGGGGACTAGCGGGGGCAATGAGCAGTTCTTC. This translates into CASSSGTSGGNEQFF.

The chain joins TRBV6-6 to TRBJ2-5; TRBD2 aligns across 9 bases. V lost 2 bases, J lost 4 bases, and 2 bases stayed unmatched. The CDR3 runs to 14 residues. Germline-derived CDR1 and CDR2 are MNHNY and SVGAGI (reference sequence). CDR3 amino acids: CASSYAGGGETQYF. CDR3 bases: TGTGCCAGCAGTTACGCGGGAGGGGGAGAGACCCAGTACTTC.

The chain couples TRBV7-3 to TRBJ2-2; the match to TRBD2 covers 7 bases. The V and J ends lost 1 base and 4 bases, in that order; junction bases with no gene match: 6. The V gene's germline CDR1 is SGHTA and CDR2 FQGTGA. This CDR3 contains 16 residues. Here the CDR3 DNA reads TGTGCCAGCAGCTTAAGTCGCGGGAGCGCCACCGGGGAGCTGTTTTTT. Translated: CASSLSRGSATGELFF.

This sequence joins TRBV12-3 or TRBV12-4 and TRBJ1-2; perhaps TRBD1 as D (5 bases). With 8 bases removed from V and 8 bases from J, the gap between germline ends came to 18 bases. This CDR3 is 13 amino acids long. This CDR3 reads CASSTGRGGGYTF. The CDR3 nucleotides are TGTGCCAGCTCCACAGGCCGTGGTGGAGGCTACACCTTC.

The rearrangement links TRBV5-1 to TRBJ1-4, with 7 bases aligning to TRBD1. The CDR3 extends over 15 amino acids. V lost 0 bases to trimming and J lost 7 bases; unmatched junction nucleotides: 6. Per germline, CDR1 SGHRS and CDR2 YFSETQ. In DNA, the CDR3 is TGCGCCAGCAGCTTGGTAGGGACAGAAAGTGAAAAACTGTTTTTT. Translation gives CASSLVGTESEKLFF.

Comments on this clone: This could be a read error, since a much larger clone is one nucleotide away. The chain has TRBV7-3 and TRBJ1-1; D not certain. The CDR3 totals 13 residues. V dropped 4 bases and J dropped 0 bases, with 6 bases sitting between them. Germline V gene data show CDR1 as SGHTA and CDR2 as FQGTGA. The CDR3: CASSSSVNTEAFF. The CDR3 nucleotides read TGTGCCAGCAGCTCCTCAGTGAACACTGAAGCTTTCTTT.

This chain links TRBV19 with TRBJ1-4; D gene ambiguous. CDR3 length: 14 amino acids. Trimming removed 5 bases from V and 0 bases from J, with 7 bases in between. Germline values: CDR1 LNHDA, CDR2 SQIVND (reference sequence). The CDR3 coding sequence is TGTGCCAGTAGTCCCCTCGCAACTAATGAAAAACTGTTTTTT. Translated: CASSPLATNEKLFF.

The gene calls are TRBV23-1 and TRBJ1-3, with TRBD1 matching 8 bases. TRBV23-1 is designated an ORF whose function remains uncertain. The CDR3 is 16 amino acids. V lost 2 bases to trimming and J lost 1 base; unmatched junction nucleotides: 4. The chain's CDR3 is CASSQRYRGSGNTIYF. CDR3 in DNA: TGCGCCAGCAGTCAAAGGTACAGGGGGTCTGGAAACACCATATATTTT.

The CDR3 is CATSDHRGGEQYF. The CDR3 bases are TGTGCCACCAGTGATCACAGGGGAGGCGAGCAGTACTTC. The V gene is TRBV24-1, the J gene TRBJ2-7; D may be TRBD1 (7 bases). The V gene lost 3 bases and the J gene lost 6 bases, with 11 bases spanning the gap. The CDR3 runs to 13 residues. Germline loops: CDR1 KGHDR, CDR2 SFDVKD.

The chain combines TRBV5-1 with TRBJ1-2; D gene uncertain. CDR3 length: 14 residues. Trimming pared 1 base from V and 1 base from J, leaving 8 bases between. From germline, CDR1 is SGHRS and CDR2 YFSETQ. The CDR3 DNA follows: TGCGCCAGCAGCTTGTCGACTGATAACTATGGCTACACCTTC. As protein: CASSLSTDNYGYTF.

The gene calls are TRBV7-9 and TRBJ1-4; D not resolved. Trimming stripped 5 bases from V and 7 bases from J, with 5 bases between. CDR1 and CDR2 from the germline V gene are SEHNR and FQNEAQ (reference sequence). The CDR3 runs 11 residues. The CDR3 coding sequence is TGTGCCAGCAGCGACACTGAAAAACTGTTTTTT. As protein: CASSDTEKLFF.

This sequence joins TRBV19 and TRBJ2-5, with 12 bases matching TRBD2. V shed 4 bases and J 5 bases; nucleotides not matched to a gene: 2. CDR3 size: 14 residues. Germline CDR1 LNHDA, CDR2 SQIVND (reference sequence). This CDR3 reads CASSTSGRGETQYF. The CDR3, as DNA: TGTGCCAGTAGTACTAGCGGGAGGGGGGAGACCCAGTACTTC.

This chain's CDR3 is CASSYWSPATLNEKLFF. Here the CDR3 DNA reads TGTGCCAGCAGTTACTGGAGCCCGGCAACCTTAAATGAAAAACTGTTTTTT. The chain is built from TRBV6-2 or TRBV6-3 and TRBJ1-4; no firm D call. Germline loops: CDR1 MNHEY, CDR2 SVGEGT. CDR3 length: 17 amino acids. Trimming took 1 base from V and 5 from J, leaving 17 bases between them.

V usage is TRBV2 and J usage is TRBJ2-5; D perhaps matches TRBD2 (6 bases). Between the trimmed V and J ends, which lost 6 bases and 4 bases, there was a span of 27 bases. The germline V gene has CDR1 SNHLY and CDR2 FYNNEI. CDR3 size: 18 residues. The CDR3, as DNA: TGTGCCAGCAGCGCCCCCCTTCGACGTGGTCGGGGAGGAGAGACCCAGTACTTC. This sequence encodes CASSAPLRRGRGGETQYF.

The rearrangement uses TRBV28 and TRBJ2-4; no clear D gene. CDR3 length: 11 amino acids. Germline CDR1 and CDR2: MDHEN and SYDVKM. V lost 6 bases to trimming and J lost 6 bases, with 6 bases between them. In DNA, the CDR3 is TGTGCCAGCAGCTCCCGAAACATTCAGTACTTC. It yields the protein CASSSRNIQYF. Full variable domain (rest looked up from reference TRBV28 and TRBJ2-4): DVKVTQSSRYLVKRTGEKVFLECVQDMDHENMFWYRQDPGLGLRLIYFSYDVKMKEKGDIPEGYSVSREKKERFSLILESASTNQTSMYLCASSSRNIQYFGAGTRLSVL.

In regard to this clone: The same CDR3 arises from other DNA sequences in this sample as well. CDR3 bases: TGTGCCTGGACCAGAGGGGGCGGAGAGACCCAGTACTTC. Translation: CAWTRGGGETQYF. The V call is TRBV30, the J call TRBJ2-5, with 7 bases aligning to TRBD1. This CDR3 contains 13 residues. The ends lost 4 bases at V and 4 bases at J; junction bases unmatched: 6. CDR1 is GTSNPN, CDR2 SVGIG, per germline (reference sequence).